The 26 T cell receptor beta chains below come from one sample, sequenced in a study of patients and donors after allogeneic stem cell transplantation. A single record per CDR3 protein comes from TCRdb applying MiXCR to the RT-PCR reads. Of about 160,000 distinct CDR3 sequences listed, approximately 37% were seen once; the top ten hold less than 60%. Material for sequencing was blood, either unsorted or a sorted T cell fraction (not recorded which). The receptors here all came from a human donor who was either an allogeneic HSCT recipient or a stem cell or donor lymphocyte infusion donor (not recorded which). It is not recorded whose cells these are; they may come from a transplant donor.

This clonotype was seen more than once but under ten times. The chain couples TRBV6-5 to TRBJ1-6; D is unresolved. The CDR3 sequence is 16 residues long. Deletions cut 3 bases from V and 0 bases from J, with 9 bases between. Germline CDR1 is MNHEY and CDR2 is SVGAGI. The CDR3 nucleotides are TGTGCCAGCAGTTATCACGGGAGCTCCTATAATTCACCCCTCCACTTT. It encodes CASSYHGSSYNSPLHF.

A few counts support this clonotype. The V gene is TRBV6-4, the J gene TRBJ1-6; D gene ambiguous. The CDR3 runs to 16 residues. The ends were cut back, 0 bases at V and 8 bases at J, with 14 bases in the middle. CDR1 and CDR2 from the germline V gene are MRHNA and SNTAGT. The CDR3 sequence is CASSDSGGRGDSPLHF. As DNA, the CDR3 is TGTGCCAGCAGTGACTCCGGCGGGCGCGGCGATTCACCCCTCCACTTT.

V usage is TRBV5-6 and J usage is TRBJ2-7; either TRBD1 or TRBD2 may fit D (5 bases each). The germline V and J ends were trimmed by 7 bases and 5 bases, with 16 bases remaining between them. CDR1 SGHDT and CDR2 YYEEEE come from the germline V gene. The CDR3 is 13 residues long. CDR3: CASQGDLRNEQYF. The CDR3 bases are TGTGCCAGCCAAGGGGACCTAAGGAACGAGCAGTACTTC.

This clonotype was detected only a few times. The rearrangement links TRBV12-3 or TRBV12-4 to TRBJ1-5, with D unresolved. The ends were cut back, 7 bases at V and 0 bases at J, with 7 bases in the middle. The CDR3 contains 13 residues. The CDR3 here is CASTGYSNQPQHF. As DNA, the CDR3 is TGTGCCAGCACCGGTTATAGCAATCAGCCCCAGCATTTT.

This clonotype was counted between two and nine times. The chain couples TRBV4-2 to TRBJ1-6; 8 bases are shared with TRBD1. V trimming: 6 bases; J trimming: 10 bases; junction bases outside the gene matches: 14. CDR3 size: 16 residues. Germline V lookup: CDR1 LGHNA, CDR2 YNFKEQ. The CDR3 nucleotides are TGTGCCAGCAGACGAGGACAGGGAGGAGAAGGGTCACCCCTCCACTTT. It yields the protein CASRRGQGGEGSPLHF.

This chain links TRBV5-1 with TRBJ2-3, with D uncertain. This CDR3 has 15 residues. Germline CDR1 reads SGHRS; CDR2 reads YFSETQ. The V and J ends lost 0 bases and 4 bases respectively, with 12 bases between them. CDR3 DNA: TGCGCCAGCAGCTTGGAAGGGTACGGTGCAGATACGCAGTATTTT. This translates into CASSLEGYGADTQYF.

This clonotype was seen only a few times. This chain joins TRBV27 and TRBJ1-5; TRBD1 agrees at 7 bases. CDR3 size: 14 residues. CDR1 is MNHEY and CDR2 is SMNVEV in the germline V gene (reference sequence). The V gene end was trimmed by 2 bases and the J gene end by 7 bases; junction bases not matched to a gene: 5. This chain's CDR3 is CASSLPGGSQPQHF. The DNA of the CDR3 is TGTGCCAGCAGTTTACCAGGGGGGAGCCAGCCCCAGCATTTT.

J is TRBJ2-5 and V is TRBV9, with D unresolved. Germline V gene lookup returns CDR1 SGDLS and CDR2 YYNGEE. The ends were cut back, 0 bases at V and 0 bases at J, with 6 bases in the middle. The CDR3 covers 14 residues. The chain's CDR3 is CASSVDGNQETQYF. CDR3 in DNA: TGTGCCAGCAGCGTAGATGGGAACCAAGAGACCCAGTACTTC.

This chain links TRBV7-9 with TRBJ1-2; D gene ambiguous. The germline CDR1 and CDR2 sequences are SEHNR and FQNEAQ (reference sequence). The CDR3 totals 13 residues. The V gene lost 4 bases and the J gene lost 2 bases, with 8 bases spanning the gap. CDR3 loop: CASSSNGNYGYTF. The CDR3 DNA sequence: TGTGCCAGCAGCTCGAACGGAAACTATGGCTACACCTTC. The variable domain in full, with the rest retrieved from reference TRBV7-9 and TRBJ1-2, is DTGVSQNPRHKITKRGQNVTFRCDPISEHNRLYWYRQTLGQGPEFLTYFQNEAQLEKSRLLSDRFSAERPKGSFSTLEIQRTEQGDSAMYLCASSSNGNYGYTFGSGTRLTVV.

The sample holds a few counts of this clonotype. The chain employs TRBV12-3 or TRBV12-4 and TRBJ1-5; possibly TRBD1 for D (5 bases). The CDR3 contains 16 residues. The V and J ends lost 0 bases and 7 bases respectively, with 16 bases between them. CDR3 in DNA: TGTGCCAGCAGTTTAGCGAGCGTCCAGGGCGAGCAGCCCCAGCATTTT. Amino acid sequence: CASSLASVQGEQPQHF.

This clonotype was counted ten times or more. The gene calls are TRBV10-3 and TRBJ2-1; 13 bases align to TRBD2. CDR1 ENHRY and CDR2 SYGVKD come from the germline V gene. With 6 bases clipped from V and 9 bases from J, the junction kept 8 bases outside the gene matches. The CDR3 has 15 residues. CDR3 bases: TGTGCCATCAGCTCCACTAGCGGGGGGGCAGGTGAGCAGTTCTTC. Encoded protein: CAISSTSGGAGEQFF.

V is TRBV6-2 or TRBV6-3 and J is TRBJ1-1; D is uncertain. The germline V gene encodes CDR1 MNHEY and CDR2 SVGEGT. V lost 5 bases and J 1 base, leaving 8 bases between the germline ends. The CDR3 runs 13 residues. CDR3 protein: CASSPPRNTEAFF. CDR3 nucleotide sequence: TGTGCCAGCAGTCCACCACGGAACACTGAAGCTTTCTTT.

V usage is TRBV20-1 and J usage is TRBJ1-1; the match to TRBD1 covers 8 bases. CDR1 and CDR2 (germline): DFQATT, SNEGSKA (reference sequence). The CDR3 has 13 amino acids. Losses at the gene ends were 5 bases for V and 9 bases for J; bases not matched to a gene: 11. CDR3 loop: CSALPGQGGKAFF. DNA of the CDR3: TGCAGTGCTCTGCCCGGACAGGGAGGGAAAGCTTTCTTT.

The chain links TRBV12-3 or TRBV12-4 to TRBJ2-1, with TRBD1 identical over 9 bases. There are 14 residues in the CDR3. V trimming: 6 bases; J trimming: 4 bases; junction bases outside the gene matches: 4. This chain's CDR3 is CASSPTGGYNEQFF. In DNA, the CDR3 is TGTGCCAGCAGCCCGACAGGGGGGTACAATGAGCAGTTCTTC.

The chain joins TRBV6-5 to TRBJ1-1, with D tentatively TRBD1 (5 bases). V lost 7 bases and J lost 0, with 18 bases in between. Germline loops: CDR1 MNHEY, CDR2 SVGAGI. CDR3 length: 16 residues. The CDR3 loop is CASKKGTSLMNTEAFF. DNA for the CDR3: TGTGCCAGCAAAAAAGGGACTTCCCTCATGAACACTGAAGCTTTCTTT.

The chain has TRBV6-2 or TRBV6-3 and TRBJ1-2, with 7 bases lining up with TRBD1. CDR3 length: 14 amino acids. V lost 2 bases, J lost 3 bases, and 3 bases stayed unmatched. Per the germline V gene, CDR1 is MNHEY and CDR2 is SVGEGT. CDR3 amino acids: CASSYVGTDYGYTF. The DNA for the CDR3 is TGTGCCAGCAGTTACGTCGGGACAGACTATGGCTACACCTTC.

This clonotype occurred a few times. J is TRBJ2-1 and V is TRBV6-6; 10 bases align to TRBD2. This CDR3 has 16 residues. The germline V gene encodes CDR1 MNHNY and CDR2 SVGAGI (reference sequence). J lost 7 bases, V lost 0 bases, and 6 bases had no gene match. The CDR3 sequence: CASSYSSGGAGNEQFF. CDR3 DNA sequence: TGTGCCAGCAGTTACTCGAGCGGGGGGGCCGGGAATGAGCAGTTCTTC.

The chain joins TRBV12-3 or TRBV12-4 to TRBJ2-7; 9 bases match TRBD1. There are 14 residues in the CDR3. With V trimmed by 1 base and J by 3 bases, 1 base remained unmatched. The CDR3 DNA is TGTGCCAGCAGTTTAGTGGGACAGGGCTACGAGCAGTACTTC. It is translated as CASSLVGQGYEQYF.

This clonotype came up a few times. The chain uses TRBV10-3 and TRBJ1-6; TRBD1 matches 7 bases. Per germline, CDR1 ENHRY and CDR2 SYGVKD. V dropped 2 bases and J dropped 7; count of bases not matched to a gene: 8. There are 16 residues in the CDR3. CDR3 residues: CAISEGRDSYNSPLHF. The CDR3 DNA reads TGTGCCATCAGTGAGGGCCGGGACAGCTACAATTCACCCCTCCACTTT.

V is TRBV6-2 or TRBV6-3 and J is TRBJ2-7, with D unresolved. Germline-derived CDR1 and CDR2 are MNHEY and SVGEGT. CDR3 size: 15 residues. Trimming stripped 0 bases from V and 0 bases from J, with 9 bases between. DNA of the CDR3: TGTGCCAGCAGTTACTCGGGATGGAGCTCCTACGAGCAGTACTTC. This translates into CASSYSGWSSYEQYF.

J is TRBJ2-7 and V is TRBV6-5; 10 bases match TRBD1. The J segment lost 7 bases and the V segment lost 0 bases, leaving 6 bases of the junction unmatched. The germline CDR1 and CDR2 sequences are MNHEY and SVGAGI. The CDR3 is 15 amino acids. The CDR3: CASSYSGTGVPEQYF. CDR3 bases: TGTGCCAGCAGTTACTCCGGGACAGGGGTCCCAGAGCAGTACTTC.

This sequence joins TRBV6-2 or TRBV6-3 and TRBJ1-4; the match to TRBD1 covers 8 bases. CDR1 is MNHEY, CDR2 SVGEGT, per germline. V dropped 4 bases and J dropped 8; count of bases not matched to a gene: 6. The CDR3 is 14 residues long. The chain's CDR3 is CASSFRDRREKLFF. The DNA for the CDR3 is TGTGCCAGCAGTTTCCGGGACAGGCGAGAAAAACTGTTTTTT.

This chain uses TRBV12-3 or TRBV12-4 with TRBJ2-5, with D possibly matching TRBD1 (6 bases). The CDR3 loop spans 15 amino acids. V lost 5 bases, J lost 5 bases, and 18 bases lay in between. CDR3 loop: CASSLGTSRAETQYF. CDR3 nucleotides: TGTGCCAGCAGTCTAGGGACATCTAGGGCGGAGACCCAGTACTTC.

Worth noting for this clonotype: Mismatch with germline at one junction end may stem from a read error. V usage is TRBV5-1 and J usage is TRBJ2-2; D is possibly TRBD2 (6 bases). Germline V lookup: CDR1 SGHRS, CDR2 YFSETQ. There are 16 residues in the CDR3. Here the CDR3 reads CASSSPGPQNTGGLFF. Here the CDR3 DNA reads TGCGCCAGCAGCTCCCCGGGACCCCAGAACACCGGGGGGCTGTTTTTT.

V gene TRBV24-1 combines with J gene TRBJ2-1, with TRBD1 matching over 9 bases. The length of the CDR3 is 15 residues. Germline V gene sequence: CDR1 KGHDR, CDR2 SFDVKD. The ends lost 4 bases at V and 4 bases at J; junction bases unmatched: 4. This chain's CDR3 is CATSERDREYNEQFF. DNA of the CDR3: TGTGCCACCAGTGAAAGGGACAGGGAGTACAATGAGCAGTTCTTC.

This chain connects TRBV20-1 to TRBJ2-3, with 8 bases aligning to TRBD1. V lost 6 bases and J lost 4; bases outside the gene matches: 9. The CDR3 spans 14 residues. Germline V lookup: CDR1 DFQATT, CDR2 SNEGSKA (reference sequence). The CDR3 protein is CSAEDRVRSDTQYF. The CDR3 DNA follows: TGCAGTGCGGAGGACAGGGTTCGATCAGATACGCAGTATTTT.